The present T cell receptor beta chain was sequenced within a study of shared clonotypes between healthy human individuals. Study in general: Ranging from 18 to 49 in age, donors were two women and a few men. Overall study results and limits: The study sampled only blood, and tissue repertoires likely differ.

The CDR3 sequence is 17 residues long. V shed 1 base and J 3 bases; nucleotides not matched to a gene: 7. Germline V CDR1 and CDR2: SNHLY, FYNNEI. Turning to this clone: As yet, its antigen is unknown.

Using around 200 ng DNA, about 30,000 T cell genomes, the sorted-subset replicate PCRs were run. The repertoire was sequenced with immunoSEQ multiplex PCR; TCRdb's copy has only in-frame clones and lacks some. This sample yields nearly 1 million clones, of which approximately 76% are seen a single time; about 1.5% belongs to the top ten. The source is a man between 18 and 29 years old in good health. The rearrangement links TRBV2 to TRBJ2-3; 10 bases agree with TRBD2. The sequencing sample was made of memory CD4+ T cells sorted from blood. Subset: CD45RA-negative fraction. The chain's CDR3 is CASSEGLAGGWTDTQYF. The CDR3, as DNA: TGTGCCAGCAGTGAAGGGTTAGCGGGAGGTTGGACAGATACGCAGTATTTT. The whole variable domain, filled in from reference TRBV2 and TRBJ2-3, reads EPEVTQTPSHQVTQMGQEVILRCVPISNHLYFYWYRQILGQKVEFLVSFYNNEISEKSEIFDDQFSVERPDGSNFTLKIRSTKLEDSAMYFCASSEGLAGGWTDTQYFGPGTRLTVL.